Reported below is one TCR beta chain. Sequencing used immunoSEQ multiplex PCR; TCRdb keeps in-frame clones, though not all of them. The top ten clones hold roughly 15% of a sample with tens of thousands of clones, approximately 90% of them seen once. The data belong to a study of T cells in localized non-small cell lung cancer. V lost 6 bases to trimming and J lost 1 base, with 10 bases between them. Germline CDR1 reads SEHNR; CDR2 reads FQNEAQ (reference sequence). This CDR3 is 14 amino acids long. The TCR was taken from a man aged 40 to 75 with stage I squamous cell lung carcinoma. This chain connects TRBV7-9 to TRBJ2-1, with D perhaps TRBD1 or TRBD2 (6 bases each). Sequences were derived from peripheral blood, sampled before any cancer treatment. The CDR3 nucleotides are TGTGCCAGCAGGAGAGGGGGGTCCTACAATGAGCAGTTCTTC. It encodes CASRRGGSYNEQFF.